Listed here is a single TCR beta chain. A much larger clone sits a single nucleotide away, making a read error possible. The source of the sample is a study of identical twins. A universal primer site arose from template switching, and cDNA bore unique molecular identifiers. TCRdb re-called the 5' RACE reads with MiXCR, one entry per CDR3 protein. The data hold around 470,000 distinct CDR3 sequences, with approximately 14% observed a single time. The CDR3 consists of 15 residues. The sample was also linked to a second study, of yellow fever vaccine responses in identical twins.

The chain recombines TRBV12-3 or TRBV12-4 with TRBJ2-1, with TRBD2 matching 12 bases. Sequenced: CD4+ T cells sorted from blood. The clonotype originates from a woman between 18 and 29 years old in good health. This chain's CDR3 is CASSFRTSGIHEEFF. As DNA, the CDR3 is TGTGCCAGCAGTTTCCGGACTAGCGGGATCCATGAGGAGTTCTTC.